The present entry profiles one TCR beta chain with its context. Here the CDR3 omits its conserved ending phenylalanine or tryptophan, so a read error is the likely source. Unique molecular identifiers were incorporated into the prepared TCRbeta library. TCRdb re-called the PCR reads with MiXCR, one entry per CDR3 protein. This table has fewer than 25,000 distinct CDR3 sequences, approximately 10% appearing once. The CDR3 consists of 12 residues. Looked up from germline, CDR1 is SEHNR and CDR2 is FQNEAQ (reference sequence). V was clipped by 1 base and J by 6 bases; unmatched bases: 0. The data are from a study of T-cell reconstitution after alpha-beta-depleted transplantation in children.

Sequences were derived from PBMCs from the stem cell graft donor, sampled from the stem cell graft. The chain is built from TRBV7-9 and TRBJ2-7; 7 bases align to TRBD2. The clonotype was recovered from a human donor who donated a stem cell graft to a child with chronic granulomatous disease. As DNA, the CDR3 is TGTGCCAGCAGCTTAGGCGGGGGCGAGCAGTACTCC. Translation gives CASSLGGGEQYS.